These 27 T cell receptor beta chains share one sample of origin, sequenced in a study of blood T cell repertoires in COVID-19. Assay used: immunoSEQ multiplex PCR; TCRdb lists only in-frame clones, some missing. The sample has approximately 200,000 clones, roughly 82% seen once; the top ten hold approximately 12%. Sequences were obtained from PBMCs or T cells enriched from blood (not recorded which). The receptors derive from a man in his forties who had recovered from COVID-19.

The V call is TRBV11-2, the J call TRBJ2-7; D not resolved. The germline CDR1 and CDR2 sequences are SGHAT and FQNNGV. V lost 5 bases and J 0 bases, leaving 11 bases between the germline ends. This CDR3 comprises 14 residues. The CDR3, as DNA: TGTGCCAGCAGCCCTCGGGTCTTCTCCTACGAGCAGTACTTC. It is translated as CASSPRVFSYEQYF.

The chain combines TRBV6-5 with TRBJ2-1, with 9 bases aligning to TRBD1. Germline assignment: CDR1 MNHEY and CDR2 SVGAGI. V lost 8 bases to trimming and J lost 4 bases; unmatched junction nucleotides: 9. CDR3 length: 15 amino acids. This chain's CDR3 is CASAFSDRGYNEQFF. In nucleotides, the CDR3 is TGTGCCAGCGCGTTTTCGGACAGGGGATACAATGAGCAGTTCTTC.

Written as DNA, the CDR3 is TGTGCCAGCTCACCTCAGGGGGCGCAGGATGGCTACACCTTC. Amino acid sequence: CASSPQGAQDGYTF. This chain uses TRBV18 with TRBJ1-2; 8 bases line up with TRBD1. This CDR3 is 14 amino acids long. V shed 3 bases and J 6 bases; nucleotides not matched to a gene: 6. Germline CDR1 and CDR2: KGHSH and LQKENI. The full variable domain, completed using reference TRBV18 and TRBJ1-2, is NAGVMQNPRHLVRRRGQEARLRCSPMKGHSHVYWYRQLPEEGLKFMVYLQKENIIDESGMPKERFSAEFPKEGPSILRIQQVVRGDSAAYFCASSPQGAQDGYTFGSGTRLTVV.

The V and J genes are TRBV3-1 (or the pseudogene TRBV3-2) and TRBJ1-4; D is possibly TRBD1 (5 bases). Germline V gene lookup returns CDR1 LGHDT and CDR2 YNNKEL (reference sequence). V was clipped by 1 base and J by 6 bases, with 15 bases between them. The CDR3 is 16 residues long. In DNA, the CDR3 is TGTGCCAGCAGCCAAGTTCGCGGGACTTCGGATGAAAAACTGTTTTTT. It encodes CASSQVRGTSDEKLFF.

This clone came up once. J is TRBJ2-7 and V is TRBV27, with 13 bases that match TRBD2. The germline gives CDR1 MNHEY, CDR2 SMNVEV (reference sequence). V lost 6 bases, J lost 4 bases, and 6 bases stayed unmatched. The CDR3 is made up of 15 amino acids. CDR3 sequence: CASSLTSGRRYEQYF. CDR3 nucleotides: TGTGCCAGCAGCCTGACTAGCGGGAGGCGGTACGAGCAGTACTTC.

This chain uses TRBV2 with TRBJ2-1, with 13 bases that match TRBD2. The CDR3 runs 16 residues. Per the germline V gene, CDR1 is SNHLY and CDR2 is FYNNEI. Trimming cost V 6 bases and J 8 bases; bases outside gene matches: 10. CDR3 nucleotide sequence: TGTGCCAGCAGACCCCGGACTAGCGGGAGCAGCTATGAGCAGTTCTTC. Protein product: CASRPRTSGSSYEQFF.

This rearrangement joins TRBV10-3 to TRBJ2-2; tentatively, D is TRBD2 (5 bases). The CDR3 contains 14 residues. Trimming left V 6 bases short and J 5 bases short, with 13 bases between. Germline CDR1 and CDR2: ENHRY and SYGVKD. CDR3 in DNA: TGTGCCATCAGGGTGACACCGGGGACCGGGGAGCTGTTTTTT. It yields the protein CAIRVTPGTGELFF.

The V call is TRBV13, the J call TRBJ1-5, with 9 bases matching TRBD1. The CDR3 covers 17 residues. The germline gives CDR1 PRHDT, CDR2 FYEKMQ (reference sequence). The trim removed 5 bases at V and 5 bases at J, leaving 13 bases unmatched. The CDR3 loop reads CASSIGGPGQGHQPQHF. The DNA for the CDR3 is TGTGCCAGCAGCATCGGTGGACCGGGACAGGGACATCAGCCCCAGCATTTT.

This chain links TRBV2 with TRBJ2-4; TRBD2 is a possible D gene (5 bases). With 4 bases removed from V and 6 bases from J, the gap between germline ends came to 7 bases. CDR3 length: 12 amino acids. CDR1 is SNHLY and CDR2 is FYNNEI in the germline V gene. CDR3: CASSVRGNIQYF. CDR3 coding DNA: TGTGCCAGCAGTGTTCGGGGAAACATTCAGTACTTC.

This clone was recorded a few times. The chain has TRBV3-1 (or the pseudogene TRBV3-2) and TRBJ1-2; the D is unclear. The V gene's germline CDR1 is LGHDT and CDR2 YNNKEL (reference sequence). This CDR3 region has 13 residues. The V gene lost 0 bases and the J gene lost 5 bases, with 7 bases spanning the gap. The CDR3 DNA is TGTGCCAGCAGCCAAGATAAGAGGTATGGCTACACCTTC. This gives the protein CASSQDKRYGYTF.

The rearrangement uses TRBV28 and TRBJ1-3; D unclear. Germline V gene data show CDR1 as MDHEN and CDR2 as SYDVKM. This CDR3 comprises 15 residues. V was cut by 2 bases and J by 0 bases, with 8 bases left in between. The CDR3 region has the DNA TGTGCCAGCAGTTTAGTAGTCAACTCTGGAAACACCATATATTTT. This translates into CASSLVVNSGNTIYF.

The rearrangement uses TRBV3-1 (or the pseudogene TRBV3-2) and TRBJ2-7, with a possible D match to TRBD2 (5 bases). This CDR3 has 12 amino acids. The germline gives CDR1 LGHDT, CDR2 YNNKEL (reference sequence). With 1 base removed from V and 5 bases from J, the gap between germline ends came to 6 bases. CDR3 residues: CASSQAGDEQYF. The CDR3 coding sequence is TGTGCCAGCAGCCAAGCCGGGGACGAGCAGTACTTC.

The V and J genes are TRBV5-4 and TRBJ1-5; 9 bases are shared with TRBD1. V was pared by 9 bases and J by 2 bases, with 3 bases of the junction left unmatched. Looked up from germline, CDR1 is SGHNT and CDR2 is YYREEE (reference sequence). The CDR3 length is 13 residues. CDR3 sequence (DNA): TGTGCCACCGGGACAGGGCGCAATCAGCCCCAGCATTTT. Its protein product is CATGTGRNQPQHF.

This chain uses TRBV7-9 with TRBJ2-7, with a tentative D call TRBD2 (5 bases). The V gene lost 5 bases and the J gene lost 7 bases, with 21 bases spanning the gap. Germline V CDR1 and CDR2: SEHNR, FQNEAQ (reference sequence). The CDR3 has 15 residues. The CDR3 DNA reads as TGTGCCAGCAGCCCCGGGTGGGAGCAGTTTGGAGAGCAGTACTTC. It specifies CASSPGWEQFGEQYF.

The chain uses TRBV4-2 and TRBJ1-4, with TRBD1 as a possible D gene (5 bases). The CDR3 totals 13 residues. Trimming removed 1 base from V and 8 bases from J, with 8 bases in between. Germline V gene sequence: CDR1 LGHNA, CDR2 YNFKEQ. The CDR3 is CASSQGRQEKLFF. In nucleotides, the CDR3 is TGTGCCAGCAGCCAAGGCCGACAGGAAAAACTGTTTTTT.

This chain connects TRBV5-1 to TRBJ1-5, with 8 nucleotides matching TRBD1. J lost 5 bases, V lost 5 bases, and 6 bases had no gene match. This CDR3 region has 14 residues. CDR1 and CDR2 (germline): SGHRS, YFSETQ. The CDR3 loop is CASREDREDQPQHF. The CDR3 region has the DNA TGCGCCAGCAGGGAGGACAGGGAAGATCAGCCCCAGCATTTT.

This chain links TRBV27 with TRBJ2-2; possible D gene TRBD2, 6 bases. There are 16 residues in the CDR3. In germline, CDR1 is MNHEY, CDR2 SMNVEV (reference sequence). V was shortened by 6 bases and J by 1 base, with 15 bases between the two germline ends. CDR3 sequence (DNA): TGTGCCAGCAGAATCCTCACCGGGGGGAACACCGGGGAGCTGTTTTTT. Translated: CASRILTGGNTGELFF.

This sequence joins TRBV9 and TRBJ1-3; D unresolved. The V end was cut by 3 bases, the J end by 1 base, with 5 bases between. From germline, CDR1 is SGDLS and CDR2 YYNGEE. This CDR3 has 13 amino acids. CDR3 nucleotides: TGTGCCAGCAGCGGGGCATCTGGAAACACCATATATTTT. This encodes CASSGASGNTIYF.

The chain has TRBV7-2 and TRBJ1-5; 9 bases match TRBD1. The germline V gene has CDR1 SGHTA and CDR2 FQGNSA. V lost 5 bases to trimming and J lost 2 bases; unmatched junction nucleotides: 7. This CDR3 is built from 16 residues. The CDR3: CASSLGTGLGNQPQHF. For the CDR3, the DNA is TGTGCCAGCAGCCTAGGGACAGGGTTAGGCAATCAGCCCCAGCATTTT.

This chain uses TRBV19 with TRBJ1-6, with a tentative D call TRBD1 (6 bases). Germline CDR1 is LNHDA and CDR2 is SQIVND (reference sequence). V lost 1 base and J 0 bases, leaving 16 bases between the germline ends. The length of the CDR3 is 19 residues. CDR3 in amino acids: CASSIGTGRVSSYNSPLHF. The CDR3 bases are TGTGCCAGTAGTATAGGAACAGGGCGCGTTTCCTCCTATAATTCACCCCTCCACTTT. The full variable domain, completed using reference TRBV19 and TRBJ1-6, is DGGITQSPKYLFRKEGQNVTLSCEQNLNHDAMYWYRQDPGQGLRLIYYSQIVNDFQKGDIAEGYSVSREKKESFPLTVTSAQKNPTAFYLCASSIGTGRVSSYNSPLHFGNGTRLTVT.

The chain employs TRBV6-5 and TRBJ1-3; a possible D gene is TRBD1 (5 bases). This CDR3 comprises 15 residues. The V end lost 4 bases, the J end lost 2 bases, and 12 bases lay between the germline ends. Looked up from germline, CDR1 is MNHEY and CDR2 is SVGAGI. The CDR3 DNA sequence: TGTGCCAGCAGTTCCGGGCAGGGTCCTGGAAACACCATATATTTT. Amino acids: CASSSGQGPGNTIYF.

The rearrangement links TRBV27 to TRBJ2-7, with 9 bases aligning to TRBD2. Per germline, CDR1 MNHEY and CDR2 SMNVEV (reference sequence). This CDR3 spans 16 amino acids. With 5 bases clipped from V and 7 bases from J, the junction kept 15 bases outside the gene matches. CDR3 sequence (DNA): TGTGCCAGCAGTATGGGAGCAAACAGCGGGAGGTTTGAGCAGTACTTC. Its protein product is CASSMGANSGRFEQYF.

V and J are TRBV2 and TRBJ2-7, with 10 bases matching TRBD2. J gave up 3 bases and V 9 bases, and 5 bases lay outside the gene matches. The V gene's germline CDR1 is SNHLY and CDR2 FYNNEI. The CDR3 spans 13 residues. The CDR3 loop is CARQLAGGYEQYF. CDR3 DNA: TGTGCCAGACAATTAGCGGGAGGCTACGAGCAGTACTTC.

This clone was seen only a few times. The V and J genes are TRBV2 and TRBJ1-5; D gene unclear. CDR1 and CDR2 from the germline V gene are SNHLY and FYNNEI. The CDR3 sequence is 14 residues long. The V end lost 8 bases, the J end lost 2 bases, and 13 bases lay between the germline ends. CDR3 residues: CASSGVMGNQPQHF. The CDR3, as DNA: TGTGCCAGCTCCGGGGTTATGGGCAATCAGCCCCAGCATTTT.

The rearrangement links TRBV2 to TRBJ1-5; 7 bases align to TRBD1. Germline-derived CDR1 and CDR2 are SNHLY and FYNNEI. This CDR3 spans 14 amino acids. With 5 bases clipped from V and 4 bases from J, the junction kept 5 bases outside the gene matches. In DNA, the CDR3 is TGTGCCAGCAGTCTGACAGGGAGGAATCAGCCCCAGCATTTT. This encodes CASSLTGRNQPQHF. The complete variable domain, with remaining parts taken from reference TRBV2 and TRBJ1-5, reads EPEVTQTPSHQVTQMGQEVILRCVPISNHLYFYWYRQILGQKVEFLVSFYNNEISEKSEIFDDQFSVERPDGSNFTLKIRSTKLEDSAMYFCASSLTGRNQPQHFGDGTRLSIL.

This clone was found a few times. This rearrangement joins TRBV9 to TRBJ1-4; D is possibly TRBD1 (6 bases). Germline CDR1 reads SGDLS; CDR2 reads YYNGEE. This CDR3 spans 15 amino acids. V lost 0 bases and J 8 bases, leaving 14 bases between the germline ends. The CDR3 sequence: CASSVGSGEREKLFF. As DNA, the CDR3 is TGTGCCAGCAGCGTAGGGTCAGGGGAAAGGGAAAAACTGTTTTTT.

This chain links TRBV6-2 or TRBV6-3 with TRBJ2-1, with 8 bases identical to TRBD2. The ends lost 3 bases at V and 7 bases at J; junction bases unmatched: 5. Germline V gene data show CDR1 as MNHEY and CDR2 as SVGEGT. The CDR3 runs 14 residues. The CDR3 DNA follows: TGTGCCAGCAGTTATAGGCGGGAGGTGAATGAGCAGTTCTTC. Protein product: CASSYRREVNEQFF.